These 14 T cell receptor beta chains were all obtained from the same sample, sequenced in a study of T cell responses to AZD1222 COVID-19 vaccine. Sequencing used immunoSEQ multiplex PCR; TCRdb keeps in-frame clones, though not all of them. The sample contains roughly 130,000 clones, approximately 89% of which appear only once. Source: peripheral blood, taken on day 0 of AZD1222 vaccination. The receptors shown here come from an adult in good health.

The V and J genes are TRBV5-1 and TRBJ1-5; D is ambiguous. Germline V gene data show CDR1 as SGHRS and CDR2 as YFSETQ. The CDR3 consists of 13 residues. V dropped 1 base and J dropped 5 bases, with 7 bases sitting between them. CDR3 residues: CASSLLGHQPQHF. The CDR3, as DNA: TGCGCCAGCAGCTTGCTTGGTCATCAGCCCCAGCATTTT. Together with reference TRBV5-1 and TRBJ1-5, the CDR3 gives the full variable domain: KAGVTQTPRYLIKTRGQQVTLSCSPISGHRSVSWYQQTPGQGLQFLFEYFSETQRNKGNFPGRFSGRQFSNSRSEMNVSTLELGDSALYLCASSLLGHQPQHFGDGTRLSIL.

The V gene is TRBV11-1, the J gene TRBJ2-7; D unclear. V was trimmed by 0 bases and J by 4 bases, leaving 7 bases between them. Germline V CDR1 and CDR2: SGHAT, FQDESV (reference sequence). The CDR3 has 13 residues. The CDR3 nucleotides read TGTGCCAGCAGCTTAGCGGAACAATACGAGCAGTACTTC. This encodes CASSLAEQYEQYF.

The genes are TRBV19 and TRBJ1-1, with D uncertain. Trimming took 3 bases from V and 1 from J, leaving 9 bases between them. Germline lookup yields CDR1 LNHDA and CDR2 SQIVND (reference sequence). The CDR3 runs to 14 residues. The CDR3 loop is CASSMTSRNTEAFF. For the CDR3, the DNA is TGTGCCAGTAGTATGACCTCCCGGAACACTGAAGCTTTCTTT.

This sequence joins TRBV7-9 and TRBJ2-1; maybe TRBD2 (5 bases). CDR1 is SEHNR, CDR2 FQNEAQ, per germline (reference sequence). The CDR3 spans 15 residues. Trimming shortened V by 1 base and J by 7 bases, and 14 bases separated the two germline ends. In DNA, the CDR3 is TGTGCCAGCAGCTTAGTGGGGAGTAGCTTGAATGAGCAGTTCTTC. The encoded protein is CASSLVGSSLNEQFF. Full variable domain (remainder filled in from reference TRBV7-9 and TRBJ2-1): DTGVSQNPRHKITKRGQNVTFRCDPISEHNRLYWYRQTLGQGPEFLTYFQNEAQLEKSRLLSDRFSAERPKGSFSTLEIQRTEQGDSAMYLCASSLVGSSLNEQFFGPGTRLTVL.

The chain joins TRBV19 to TRBJ2-6; a possible D gene is TRBD1 (5 bases). This CDR3 spans 17 amino acids. The germline V gene encodes CDR1 LNHDA and CDR2 SQIVND (reference sequence). The ends were cut back, 7 bases at V and 0 bases at J, with 16 bases in the middle. CDR3 DNA: TGTGCCAGTACCTTCGACAGAACCGTCTCTGGGGCCAACGTCCTGACTTTC. Encoded protein: CASTFDRTVSGANVLTF.

The chain employs TRBV28 and TRBJ1-1; D unresolved. There are 13 residues in the CDR3. The V end was cut by 4 bases, the J end by 3 bases, with 9 bases between. Germline CDR1 reads MDHEN; CDR2 reads SYDVKM. The DNA for the CDR3 is TGTGCCAGCAGTTCGAGAGGATACACTGAAGCTTTCTTT. Translated, it gives CASSSRGYTEAFF.

V and J are TRBV10-2 and TRBJ2-1; TRBD1 matches 10 bases. The CDR3 extends over 15 amino acids. Germline CDR1 reads WSHSY; CDR2 reads SAAADI. Trimming took 7 bases from V and 8 from J; bases not matched to a gene: 11. The CDR3 protein is CASKGGTGVVYEQFF. DNA of the CDR3: TGCGCCAGCAAGGGCGGGACAGGGGTTGTTTATGAGCAGTTCTTC.

J is TRBJ2-7 and V is TRBV19, with D perhaps matching TRBD1 or TRBD2 (5 bases each). CDR3 length equals 15 residues. Germline CDR1 is LNHDA and CDR2 is SQIVND (reference sequence). Trimming left V 3 bases short and J 5 bases short, with 17 bases between. The CDR3 DNA is TGTGCCAGTAGTATGAATCCCGGGGCTAGCCACGAGCAGTACTTC. This codes for CASSMNPGASHEQYF. Complete variable domain (other parts from reference TRBV19 and TRBJ2-7): DGGITQSPKYLFRKEGQNVTLSCEQNLNHDAMYWYRQDPGQGLRLIYYSQIVNDFQKGDIAEGYSVSREKKESFPLTVTSAQKNPTAFYLCASSMNPGASHEQYFGPGTRLTVT.

The J gene is TRBJ1-3, the V gene TRBV18; 10 positions match TRBD1. CDR3 length: 17 amino acids. V dropped 3 bases and J dropped 3; count of bases not matched to a gene: 8. Germline CDR1 reads KGHSH; CDR2 reads LQKENI. CDR3 in DNA: TGTGCCAGCTCACCTCCCGGGACAGGGGCCGGTGGAAACACCATATATTTT. Amino acids: CASSPPGTGAGGNTIYF.

This chain uses TRBV15 with TRBJ1-4, with D perhaps TRBD1 (5 bases). The CDR3 is 16 amino acids. V lost 3 bases, J lost 0 bases, and 11 bases lay in between. Germline V CDR1 and CDR2: LNHNV, YYDKDF (reference sequence). The CDR3 nucleotides are TGTGCCACCAGCAGCTGGGACGGTGCAACTAATGAAAAACTGTTTTTT. Encoded protein: CATSSWDGATNEKLFF. Variable domain in full (rest from reference TRBV15 and TRBJ1-4): DAMVIQNPRYQVTQFGKPVTLSCSQTLNHNVMYWYQQKSSQAPKLLFHYYDKDFNNEADTPDNFQSRRPNTSFCFLDIRSPGLGDTAMYLCATSSWDGATNEKLFFGSGTQLSVL.

This clone has just a few counts. The chain links TRBV2 to TRBJ1-5, with D maybe TRBD1 (5 bases). Looked up from germline, CDR1 is SNHLY and CDR2 is FYNNEI. The CDR3 sequence is 14 residues long. Between the trimmed V and J ends, which lost 3 bases and 5 bases, there was a span of 11 bases. As DNA, the CDR3 is TGTGCCAGCAGTGAGGGGACTGACTATCAGCCCCAGCATTTT. It translates to CASSEGTDYQPQHF.

This clone was seen a few times. The gene calls are TRBV9 and TRBJ1-3; TRBD1 is a possible D gene (5 bases). The CDR3 sequence is 14 residues long. Germline CDR1 SGDLS, CDR2 YYNGEE. Trimming cost V 2 bases and J 4 bases, with 10 bases left between them. DNA of the CDR3: TGTGCCAGCAGCGTCAGGGCGGGCGGAAACACCATATATTTT. Its protein product is CASSVRAGGNTIYF.

The chain couples TRBV27 to TRBJ1-2; D is uncertain. This CDR3 region has 16 residues. Germline CDR1 MNHEY, CDR2 SMNVEV (reference sequence). V lost 6 bases, J lost 2 bases, and 19 bases lay in between. The CDR3 loop is CASSLHGRTGNYGYTF. In DNA form, the CDR3 reads TGTGCCAGCAGCCTCCACGGCAGGACGGGAAACTATGGCTACACCTTC.

J is TRBJ1-5 and V is TRBV28; D uncertain. The V end lost 7 bases, the J end lost 0 bases, and 16 bases lay between the germline ends. Germline CDR1 MDHEN, CDR2 SYDVKM. This CDR3 region has 16 residues. The CDR3 loop is CASTRPDGVSNQPQHF. The DNA of the CDR3 is TGTGCCAGCACCCGACCTGATGGGGTTAGCAATCAGCCCCAGCATTTT.